The present T cell receptor beta chain was sequenced within a study of beta chain features in type 1 diabetes. Overall study: Sorted cells numbering around 100,000,000 were examined across all samples. Notes on the study in general: TCRB repertoires of naive, central memory and Treg cells appeared more similar among patients than among healthy donors. All four CD4+ subsets from Type 1 diabetes patients carried moderately but significantly shorter TCRB CDR3s.

The investigators reverse transcribed all of the isolated RNA, so they sequenced expressed TCRB transcripts. The protocol was immunoSEQ multiplex PCR, while the TCRdb copy is restricted to in-frame clones and leaves out a portion. The profile shows 500,000 to 800,000 clones, around 12% of them singletons. This clone was counted a few times. No antigen is known for it. The CDR3 contains 14 residues. The germline V gene has CDR1 LNHDA and CDR2 SQIVND (reference sequence). The junction had 6 bases not matched to a gene; V was cut back by 7 bases and J by 0 bases. The sequenced material came from naive CD4+ T cells from blood. The V gene is TRBV19, the J gene TRBJ2-7; 7 bases map to TRBD1. The source is a man younger than 45 with type 1 diabetes. CDR3 sequence: CASTQTGSSYEQYF. DNA for the CDR3: TGTGCCAGTACACAGACAGGGAGCTCCTACGAGCAGTACTTC.